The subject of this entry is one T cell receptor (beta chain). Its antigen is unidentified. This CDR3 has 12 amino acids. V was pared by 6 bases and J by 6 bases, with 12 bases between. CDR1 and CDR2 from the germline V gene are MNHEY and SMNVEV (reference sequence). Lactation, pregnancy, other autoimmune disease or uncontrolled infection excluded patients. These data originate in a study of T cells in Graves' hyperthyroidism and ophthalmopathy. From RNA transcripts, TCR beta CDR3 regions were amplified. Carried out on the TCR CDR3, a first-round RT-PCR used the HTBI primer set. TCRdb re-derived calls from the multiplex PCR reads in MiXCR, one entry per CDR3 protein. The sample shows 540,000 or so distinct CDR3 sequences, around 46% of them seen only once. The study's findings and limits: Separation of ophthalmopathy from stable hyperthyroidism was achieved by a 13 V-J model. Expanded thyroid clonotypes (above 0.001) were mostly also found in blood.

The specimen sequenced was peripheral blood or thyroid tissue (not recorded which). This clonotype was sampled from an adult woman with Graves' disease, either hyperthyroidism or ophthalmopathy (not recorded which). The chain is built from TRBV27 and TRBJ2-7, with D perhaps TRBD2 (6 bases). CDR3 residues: CASRPLSGEQYF. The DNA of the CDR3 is TGTGCCAGCAGGCCACTTAGCGGCGAGCAGTACTTC.